This is a list of T cell receptor beta chains from one sample in a study of graft-versus-host responses after intestinal transplantation. Assay: immunoSEQ multiplex PCR; the TCRdb copy retains only in-frame clones and omits some. The table includes just under 100,000 clones, 90% detected once. Source: PBMCs, taken about 440 days after intestinal transplant. The receptor set was obtained from a human patient who received an intestinal transplant, so some T cells may come from the graft donor. Each CDR3 is given with its conserved first and last residue. A D gene is named only where the DNA matches it firmly. Some rows mark clone size as missing; the rest say once, few, many or name a class of expanded clone.

J gene: TRBJ2-7; V gene: TRBV13; D gene: TRBD1; clone size: once; CDR3 DNA: TGTGCCAGCAGCGCAAGAGGGACAGGGGACTACGAGCAGTACTTC; CDR3 protein: CASSARGTGDYEQYF
J gene: TRBJ1-4; V gene: TRBV11-2; D gene: NA; clone size: NA; CDR3 DNA: TGTGCCAGCAGCTTAGCAGGGCCCTCTGAAAAACTGTTTTTT; CDR3 protein: CASSLAGPSEKLFF
J gene: TRBJ2-7; V gene: TRBV4-2; D gene: NA; clone size: NA; CDR3 DNA: TGTGCCAGCAGCTCCGGGGCCCAGCGACTCGGGCCCTACGAGCAGTACTTC; CDR3 protein: CASSSGAQRLGPYEQYF
J gene: TRBJ2-7; V gene: TRBV7-3; D gene: NA; clone size: NA; CDR3 DNA: TGTGCCAGCAGCAACGGATACGAGCAGTACTTC; CDR3 protein: CASSNGYEQYF
J gene: TRBJ1-1; V gene: TRBV9; D gene: NA; clone size: NA; CDR3 DNA: TGTGCCAGCAGCGCCGAGGGACGGGTGAACACTGAAGCTTTCTTT; CDR3 protein: CASSAEGRVNTEAFF
J gene: TRBJ2-2; V gene: TRBV5-1; D gene: NA; clone size: NA; CDR3 DNA: TGCGCCAGCAGCTTGGCCGGGGAAACCGGGGAGCTGTTTTTT; CDR3 protein: CASSLAGETGELFF
J gene: TRBJ2-7; V gene: TRBV10-2; D gene: TRBD1; clone size: once; CDR3 DNA: TGCGCCAGCAGTGGGGGACAGGCCTACGAGCAGTACTTC; CDR3 protein: CASSGGQAYEQYF
J gene: TRBJ1-1; V gene: TRBV7-8; D gene: NA; clone size: NA; CDR3 DNA: TGTGCCAGCAGCTTAAGTAGGGACGCTGCCTTGAACACTGAAGCTTTCTTT; CDR3 protein: CASSLSRDAALNTEAFF
J gene: TRBJ2-1; V gene: TRBV7-9; D gene: NA; clone size: NA; CDR3 DNA: TGTGCCAGCAGCCTTAGAACAGGCCTGTACAATGAGCAGTTCTTC; CDR3 protein: CASSLRTGLYNEQFF
J gene: TRBJ1-1; V gene: TRBV4-1; D gene: NA; clone size: NA; CDR3 DNA: TGCGCCAGCAGCCCCACAACAGGGTACACTGAAGCTTTCTTT; CDR3 protein: CASSPTTGYTEAFF
J gene: TRBJ1-1; V gene: TRBV25-1; D gene: NA; clone size: NA; CDR3 DNA: TGTGCCAGCAGTGAATTGGGGGACACTGAAGCTTTCTTT; CDR3 protein: CASSELGDTEAFF
J gene: TRBJ2-7; V gene: TRBV7-9; D gene: TRBD1; clone size: once; CDR3 DNA: TGTGCCAGCAGCTCACGACAGGGGCCCTACGAGCAGTACTTC; CDR3 protein: CASSSRQGPYEQYF
J gene: TRBJ1-2; V gene: TRBV7-9; D gene: NA; clone size: NA; CDR3 DNA: TGTGCCAGCAGCTTACGGGGGGCCTATGGCTACACCTTC; CDR3 protein: CASSLRGAYGYTF
J gene: TRBJ2-3; V gene: TRBV9; D gene: TRBD2; clone size: once; CDR3 DNA: TGTGCCAGCAGCGCGGGACTAGCGGAGCACACAGATACGCAGTATTTT; CDR3 protein: CASSAGLAEHTDTQYF
J gene: TRBJ1-2; V gene: TRBV7-3; D gene: NA; clone size: NA; CDR3 DNA: TGTGCCAGCAGCTTAACCCGTCTGGACAGCCACTATGGCTACACCTTC; CDR3 protein: CASSLTRLDSHYGYTF
J gene: TRBJ1-6; V gene: TRBV25-1; D gene: NA; clone size: NA; CDR3 DNA: TGTGCCAGCAGTGAATTTAGGGCCCTCCACTTT; CDR3 protein: CASSEFRALHF
J gene: TRBJ1-2; V gene: TRBV28; D gene: TRBD1; clone size: NA; CDR3 DNA: TGTGCCAGCAGTTTACCCCGGACAGGGGGCCTTGATAACTATGGCTACACCTTC; CDR3 protein: CASSLPRTGGLDNYGYTF
J gene: TRBJ1-1; V gene: TRBV6-5; D gene: NA; clone size: NA; CDR3 DNA: TGTGCCAGCACCCGGACGGGGAGTGGTACTGAAGCTTTCTTT; CDR3 protein: CASTRTGSGTEAFF
J gene: TRBJ1-2; V gene: TRBV13; D gene: TRBD1; clone size: NA; CDR3 DNA: TGTGCCAGCAGCGCCGGGACAGTCGAGCATGGCTACACCTTC; CDR3 protein: CASSAGTVEHGYTF
J gene: TRBJ2-7; V gene: TRBV5-4; D gene: TRBD2; clone size: NA; CDR3 DNA: TGTGCCAGCAGCTTGGACCTGCGGGGGGTTGATGGGGAGCAGTACTTC; CDR3 protein: CASSLDLRGVDGEQYF
J gene: TRBJ1-1; V gene: TRBV2; D gene: NA; clone size: NA; CDR3 DNA: TGTGCCAGCAGTGAAGGCAGGCTCGACACTGAAGCTTTCTTT; CDR3 protein: CASSEGRLDTEAFF
J gene: TRBJ2-2; V gene: TRBV4-1; D gene: NA; clone size: NA; CDR3 DNA: TGCGCCAGCAGCCAAGAACCGAACACCGGGGAGCTGTTTTTT; CDR3 protein: CASSQEPNTGELFF
J gene: TRBJ2-3; V gene: TRBV27; D gene: NA; clone size: NA; CDR3 DNA: TGTGCCACCGCTTATCGGGATACGCAGTATTTT; CDR3 protein: CATAYRDTQYF
J gene: TRBJ2-1; V gene: TRBV6-5; D gene: TRBD2; clone size: NA; CDR3 DNA: TGTGCCAGCAGTCCCCGACTAGCGGCCCCCAATGAGCAGTTCTTC; CDR3 protein: CASSPRLAAPNEQFF
J gene: TRBJ1-2; V gene: TRBV29-1; D gene: NA; clone size: NA; CDR3 DNA: TGCAGCGCCGCCGTCGCCCAAGTCTATGGCTACACCTTC; CDR3 protein: CSAAVAQVYGYTF
J gene: TRBJ1-5; V gene: TRBV29-1; D gene: NA; clone size: NA; CDR3 DNA: TGCAGCGTTAGGGTGAGCAATCAGCCCCAGCATTTT; CDR3 protein: CSVRVSNQPQHF
J gene: TRBJ2-2; V gene: TRBV11-2; D gene: NA; clone size: once; CDR3 DNA: TGTGCCAGCAGCTTAGGGGACACCTACACCGGGGAGCTGTTTTTT; CDR3 protein: CASSLGDTYTGELFF
J gene: TRBJ2-5; V gene: TRBV7-9; D gene: TRBD2; clone size: NA; CDR3 DNA: TGTGCCAGCAGCTCCCGGCGCGGGGGGGAGACCCAGTACTTC; CDR3 protein: CASSSRRGGETQYF
J gene: TRBJ1-2; V gene: TRBV23-1; D gene: TRBD1; clone size: few; CDR3 DNA: TGCGCCAGCAGTCAGGTGGGGACAGGTTCCCGGGGCTACACCTTC; CDR3 protein: CASSQVGTGSRGYTF
J gene: TRBJ1-1; V gene: TRBV27; D gene: NA; clone size: NA; CDR3 DNA: TGTGCCAGCAGTTTCGCAGGGATGAACACTGAAGCTTTCTTT; CDR3 protein: CASSFAGMNTEAFF
J gene: TRBJ2-1; V gene: TRBV2; D gene: TRBD2; clone size: NA; CDR3 DNA: TGTGCCAGCGGGGGGTACGGGGCCCGGGGGGTTACCTACAATGAGCAGTTCTTC; CDR3 protein: CASGGYGARGVTYNEQFF
J gene: TRBJ2-2; V gene: TRBV5-1; D gene: NA; clone size: NA; CDR3 DNA: TGCGCCAGCAGCTTGCAGGGAACCGGGGAGCTGTTTTTT; CDR3 protein: CASSLQGTGELFF
J gene: TRBJ2-2; V gene: TRBV5-4; D gene: NA; clone size: NA; CDR3 DNA: TGTGCCAGCAGCTTGGGCCAGGGCCAGGTCACCGGGGAGCTGTTTTTT; CDR3 protein: CASSLGQGQVTGELFF
J gene: TRBJ2-7; V gene: TRBV19; D gene: NA; clone size: NA; CDR3 DNA: TGTGCCAGTAGTATTGGGGGTTACCCCTACGAGCAGTACTTC; CDR3 protein: CASSIGGYPYEQYF
J gene: TRBJ1-1; V gene: TRBV9; D gene: NA; clone size: NA; CDR3 DNA: TGTGCCAGCAGCGTAGTGGGGGACCCGAGGGGCACTGAAGCTTTCTTT; CDR3 protein: CASSVVGDPRGTEAFF
J gene: TRBJ1-2; V gene: TRBV9; D gene: NA; clone size: NA; CDR3 DNA: TGTGCCAGCAGCGTAGCCAGTGGACAGATATATGGCTACACCTTC; CDR3 protein: CASSVASGQIYGYTF
J gene: TRBJ1-3; V gene: TRBV28; D gene: NA; clone size: NA; CDR3 DNA: TGTGCCAGCATCTCTGGAAACACCATATATTTT; CDR3 protein: CASISGNTIYF
J gene: TRBJ2-1; V gene: TRBV6-4; D gene: TRBD2; clone size: once; CDR3 DNA: TGTGCCAGCAGTGACTCCGGGGGGGGATGGAATGAGCAGTTCTTC; CDR3 protein: CASSDSGGGWNEQFF
J gene: TRBJ2-7; V gene: TRBV4-2; D gene: NA; clone size: NA; CDR3 DNA: TGTGCCAGCAGCCACCCCGGGGACGGCGAGCAGTACTTC; CDR3 protein: CASSHPGDGEQYF
J gene: TRBJ2-1; V gene: TRBV7-6; D gene: TRBD2; clone size: NA; CDR3 DNA: TGTGCCAGCAGCCCGACTAGCGGCGGCAATGAGCAGTTCTTC; CDR3 protein: CASSPTSGGNEQFF
J gene: TRBJ2-3; V gene: TRBV9; D gene: NA; clone size: NA; CDR3 DNA: TGTGCCAGCAGCGCCCGGGACTCCCGTGCAGATACGCAGTATTTT; CDR3 protein: CASSARDSRADTQYF
J gene: TRBJ1-2; V gene: TRBV7-8; D gene: NA; clone size: once; CDR3 DNA: TGTGCCAGCAGCTTATTCCAGGACTCATCCTATGGCTACACCTTC; CDR3 protein: CASSLFQDSSYGYTF
J gene: TRBJ1-6; V gene: TRBV6-1; D gene: TRBD1; clone size: NA; CDR3 DNA: TGTGCCAGCAGTCCGACAGGGGGCCGCAATTCACCCCCCCACTTT; CDR3 protein: CASSPTGGRNSPPHF
J gene: TRBJ2-7; V gene: TRBV11-2; D gene: NA; clone size: NA; CDR3 DNA: TGTGCCAGCAGCCGCGACCCCCGATGGGAGCAGTACTTC; CDR3 protein: CASSRDPRWEQYF
J gene: TRBJ1-1; V gene: TRBV6-1; D gene: TRBD1; clone size: NA; CDR3 DNA: TGTGCCAGCAGTGAAGGGGGGACAGGATCACGGAACACTGAAGCTTTCTTT; CDR3 protein: CASSEGGTGSRNTEAFF
J gene: TRBJ1-4; V gene: TRBV7-6; D gene: NA; clone size: NA; CDR3 DNA: TGTGCCAGCAGCTTAGGTGGGACTGGTGAGAAAAAACTGTTTTTT; CDR3 protein: CASSLGGTGEKKLFF
J gene: TRBJ1-2; V gene: TRBV5-1; D gene: NA; clone size: NA; CDR3 DNA: TGCGCCAGCAGCTCGGACCTCTATGGCTACACCTTC; CDR3 protein: CASSSDLYGYTF
J gene: TRBJ1-5; V gene: TRBV5-5; D gene: NA; clone size: NA; CDR3 DNA: TGTGCCAGCAGCTCTCAGGGTGAGGTGCAGCCCCAGCATTTT; CDR3 protein: CASSSQGEVQPQHF
J gene: TRBJ1-5; V gene: TRBV5-6; D gene: TRBD1; clone size: NA; CDR3 DNA: TGTGCCAGCAGCCAGGACAGGGGGCGGGTAGGCAATCAGCCCCAGCATTTT; CDR3 protein: CASSQDRGRVGNQPQHF
J gene: TRBJ1-1; V gene: TRBV6-5; D gene: NA; clone size: NA; CDR3 DNA: TGTGCCAGCAGTTACGGAGGGGGAGTAAGGAACACTGAAGCTTTCTTT; CDR3 protein: CASSYGGGVRNTEAFF